These 30 T cell receptor beta chains were all obtained from the same sample, sequenced in a study of CD8 T cells in Susac syndrome. About 0.45 to 1 ug RNA was reverse transcribed with random hexamers. TCRdb called the immunoSEQ multiplex PCR reads again in MiXCR, with one record for every CDR3 protein. The table has under 200,000 distinct CDR3 sequences, more than 90% seen once. Sequencing was done on a sample of CD4+ T cells from PBMCs. The origin of the receptors is a human donor in good health.

The chain's CDR3 is CASSPSLDNEQFF. The CDR3 region has the DNA TGTGCCAGCAGCCCCAGTCTAGACAATGAGCAGTTCTTC. This chain joins TRBV7-2 and TRBJ2-1, with unresolved D. Germline CDR1 SGHTA, CDR2 FQGNSA. The V and J ends lost 5 bases and 5 bases respectively, with 10 bases between them. This CDR3 has 13 amino acids.

J is TRBJ2-1 and V is TRBV29-1; possibly TRBD1 or TRBD2 for D (6 bases each). The V end was cut by 8 bases, the J end by 2 bases, with 16 bases between. In germline, CDR1 is SQVTM, CDR2 ANQGSEA. The CDR3 is made up of 14 amino acids. CDR3 protein: CSLTRGAAYNEQFF. Here the CDR3 DNA reads TGCAGCTTGACTAGGGGGGCGGCCTACAATGAGCAGTTCTTC.

The chain links TRBV7-9 to TRBJ2-5; D may correspond to TRBD1 or TRBD2 (5 bases each). CDR3 size: 12 residues. V shed 8 bases and J shed 5 bases, with 12 bases lying between them. The V gene's germline CDR1 is SEHNR and CDR2 FQNEAQ (reference sequence). The CDR3 nucleotides read TGTGCCAGCGCGCGCAGGGAGGAGACCCAGTACTTC. It yields the protein CASARREETQYF.

The chain joins TRBV20-1 to TRBJ2-3; D remains ambiguous. The CDR3 extends over 11 amino acids. The V end lost 1 base, the J end lost 6 bases, and 5 bases lay between the germline ends. The germline V gene has CDR1 DFQATT and CDR2 SNEGSKA (reference sequence). The DNA of the CDR3 is TGCAGTGCTAGAGGCCCTGATACGCAGTATTTT. It codes for CSARGPDTQYF.

The rearrangement joins TRBV15 to TRBJ2-5; no clear D. This CDR3 has 12 residues. Per the germline V gene, CDR1 is LNHNV and CDR2 is YYDKDF (reference sequence). V lost 1 base, J lost 4 bases, and 4 bases lay in between. The CDR3 DNA is TGTGCCACCAGCAGAGGGGCAGAGACCCAGTACTTC. It yields the protein CATSRGAETQYF.

The rearrangement uses TRBV12-3 or TRBV12-4 and TRBJ1-5; D not resolved. Between the trimmed V and J ends, which lost 4 bases and 2 bases, there was a span of 12 bases. The CDR3 spans 15 residues. CDR3 residues: CASSSQPLGNQPQHF. The CDR3 region has the DNA TGTGCCAGCAGTTCTCAGCCGTTGGGCAATCAGCCCCAGCATTTT.

The rearrangement joins TRBV12-3 or TRBV12-4 to TRBJ1-5; no definite D call. V was pared by 3 bases and J by 4 bases, with 4 bases between. The CDR3 runs 12 residues. Here the CDR3 DNA reads TGTGCCAGCAGTTTGGGGAATCAGCCCCAGCATTTT. Translating it yields CASSLGNQPQHF.

Note on this clonotype: Germline is not matched at one junction end, which may reflect a read error. The CDR3 spells CASSPNPYEQCF. The CDR3 DNA reads TGTGCCAGCAGCCCAAACCCCTACGAGCAGTGCTTC. The chain joins TRBV7-2 to TRBJ2-7; D not resolved. The CDR3 is made up of 12 amino acids. Germline lookup yields CDR1 SGHTA and CDR2 FQGNSA.

The gene calls are TRBV5-4 and TRBJ2-1; 12 nucleotides align to TRBD2. The CDR3 sequence is 15 residues long. The trim removed 1 base at V and 5 bases at J, leaving 1 base unmatched. CDR1 is SGHNT and CDR2 is YYREEE in the germline V gene (reference sequence). CDR3 nucleotide sequence: TGTGCCAGCAGCTTGCCTAGCGGGGGGGACAATGAGCAGTTCTTC. It yields the protein CASSLPSGGDNEQFF. The entire variable domain, with the rest obtained from reference TRBV5-4 and TRBJ2-1, is as follows: ETGVTQSPTHLIKTRGQQVTLRCSSQSGHNTVSWYQQALGQGPQFIFQYYREEENGRGNFPPRFSGLQFPNYSSELNVNALELDDSALYLCASSLPSGGDNEQFFGPGTRLTVL.

The chain joins TRBV20-1 to TRBJ2-2; a weak D match, TRBD1 (6 bases). Trimming stripped 1 base from V and 4 bases from J, with 19 bases between. The CDR3 is 17 residues long. In germline, CDR1 is DFQATT, CDR2 SNEGSKA (reference sequence). CDR3 nucleotides: TGCAGTGCTAGAGCTCTGGCAATTTGGGGGCTCACCGGGGAGCTGTTTTTT. It yields the protein CSARALAIWGLTGELFF.

The J gene is TRBJ2-1, the V gene TRBV29-1; D uncertain. V lost 4 bases to trimming and J lost 6 bases, with 7 bases between them. There are 11 residues in the CDR3. Per the germline V gene, CDR1 is SQVTM and CDR2 is ANQGSEA. The CDR3 sequence is CSVGILNEQFF. In nucleotides, the CDR3 is TGCAGCGTTGGGATCCTCAATGAGCAGTTCTTC.

This sequence joins TRBV4-2 and TRBJ1-6; D is ambiguous. Trimming took off 6 bases at V and 7 bases at J, with 7 bases between the two ends. This CDR3 has 12 amino acids. Germline loops: CDR1 LGHNA, CDR2 YNFKEQ. CDR3 amino acids: CASSLENSPLHF. As DNA, the CDR3 is TGTGCCAGCAGTCTGGAGAATTCACCCCTCCACTTT.

V is TRBV14 and J is TRBJ2-7; D unclear. This CDR3 is built from 14 residues. With 4 bases removed from V and 6 bases from J, the gap between germline ends came to 16 bases. Germline V gene data show CDR1 as SGHDN and CDR2 as FVKESK. CDR3: CASSRLSLGFEQYF. CDR3 sequence (DNA): TGTGCCAGCAGCCGTCTCAGCTTAGGATTCGAGCAGTACTTC.

V gene TRBV5-4 combines with J gene TRBJ2-7; 10 bases fit TRBD2. Trimming removed 4 bases from V and 3 bases from J; junction bases left unmatched: 7. The CDR3 runs to 15 residues. CDR1 and CDR2 from the germline V gene are SGHNT and YYREEE (reference sequence). CDR3 amino acids: CASSPSSGGRYEQYF. The CDR3 region has the DNA TGTGCCAGCAGCCCAAGTAGCGGGGGGCGCTACGAGCAGTACTTC. The variable domain in full, with the rest retrieved from reference TRBV5-4 and TRBJ2-7, is ETGVTQSPTHLIKTRGQQVTLRCSSQSGHNTVSWYQQALGQGPQFIFQYYREEENGRGNFPPRFSGLQFPNYSSELNVNALELDDSALYLCASSPSSGGRYEQYFGPGTRLTVT.

This chain connects TRBV4-2 to TRBJ2-5, with 10 positions matching TRBD2. The V gene's germline CDR1 is LGHNA and CDR2 YNFKEQ. V shed 3 bases, J shed 2 bases, and the junction held 3 bases outside the gene matches. This CDR3 comprises 15 residues. CDR3 protein: CASSQISGGQETQYF. The CDR3 nucleotides read TGTGCCAGCAGCCAGATTAGCGGGGGGCAAGAGACCCAGTACTTC.

The chain has TRBV30 and TRBJ1-4; tentative D call: TRBD1 (5 bases). The germline V gene has CDR1 GTSNPN and CDR2 SVGIG (reference sequence). The CDR3 runs 12 residues. The V end lost 8 bases, the J end lost 8 bases, and 15 bases lay between the germline ends. The CDR3 reads CAQHTGGEKLFF. The CDR3 DNA is TGTGCCCAACATACAGGTGGCGAAAAACTGTTTTTT. Full variable domain (remainder filled in from reference TRBV30 and TRBJ1-4): SQTIHQWPATLVQPVGSPLSLECTVEGTSNPNLYWYRQAAGRGLQLLFYSVGIGQISSEVPQNLSASRPQDRQFILSSKKLLLSDSGFYLCAQHTGGEKLFFGSGTQLSVL.

V and J are TRBV30 and TRBJ1-2; TRBD1 matches 9 bases. Germline values: CDR1 GTSNPN, CDR2 SVGIG (reference sequence). The CDR3 loop spans 14 amino acids. The V gene end was trimmed by 3 bases and the J gene end by 8 bases; junction bases not matched to a gene: 10. CDR3 bases: TGTGCCTGGAGAGATACAGGGGGCGCGGGAGGCTACACCTTC. Its translation: CAWRDTGGAGGYTF.

V and J are TRBV29-1 and TRBJ1-5; D unclear. Trimming removed 6 bases at V and 1 base at J, with 16 bases between. The CDR3 totals 15 residues. From germline, CDR1 is SQVTM and CDR2 ANQGSEA. In DNA form, the CDR3 reads TGCAGCGTCGCTAGGGAGCCTGGGAGCAATCAGCCCCAGCATTTT. The encoded protein is CSVAREPGSNQPQHF.

In regard to this clonotype: Sequence at one end of the junction differs from germline and may be a read error. This sequence joins TRBV20-1 and TRBJ2-2; D not resolved. Germline lookup yields CDR1 DFQATT and CDR2 SNEGSKA (reference sequence). CDR3 length: 12 amino acids. The CDR3 nucleotides are TGCAGTGCGCGTCAGAACTCCGGGGAGCTGTTTTTT. It codes for CSARQNSGELFF.

The gene calls are TRBV9 and TRBJ1-6; possible D gene TRBD1, 5 bases. The CDR3 extends over 13 amino acids. Germline loops: CDR1 SGDLS, CDR2 YYNGEE. Deletions cut 3 bases from V and 10 bases from J, with 11 bases between. In DNA form, the CDR3 reads TGTGCCAGCAGCGAGGGACGGAGATCACCCCTCCACTTT. This gives the protein CASSEGRRSPLHF.

This clonotype occurred once. The chain recombines TRBV9 with TRBJ2-7; weak D call: TRBD1 (6 bases). Per germline, CDR1 SGDLS and CDR2 YYNGEE. The CDR3 covers 14 residues. Trimming left V 4 bases short and J 2 bases short, with 13 bases between. The CDR3 DNA reads TGTGCCAGCAGCCGCCGGGACACCCCCTACGAGCAGTACTTC. This encodes CASSRRDTPYEQYF.

The chain combines TRBV7-9 with TRBJ2-1; the D is unclear. The CDR3 is 11 amino acids. Trimming removed 5 bases at V and 5 bases at J, with 4 bases between. CDR1 and CDR2 from the germline V gene are SEHNR and FQNEAQ (reference sequence). In DNA form, the CDR3 reads TGTGCCAGCAGCCCAGACAATGAGCAGTTCTTC. Residues: CASSPDNEQFF.

The chain couples TRBV9 to TRBJ2-7; 11 nucleotides match TRBD1. CDR1 SGDLS and CDR2 YYNGEE come from the germline V gene. There are 16 residues in the CDR3. V shed 1 base, J shed 2 bases, and the junction held 5 bases outside the gene matches. This CDR3 is CASSVSGTGGTYEQYF. Here the CDR3 DNA reads TGTGCCAGCAGCGTATCAGGGACAGGGGGTACCTACGAGCAGTACTTC. The whole variable domain, remainder taken from reference TRBV9 and TRBJ2-7, is DSGVTQTPKHLITATGQRVTLRCSPRSGDLSVYWYQQSLDQGLQFLIQYYNGEERAKGNILERFSAQQFPDLHSELNLSSLELGDSALYFCASSVSGTGGTYEQYFGPGTRLTVT.

The genes are TRBV20-1 and TRBJ2-5, with D possibly matching TRBD1 (6 bases). The germline V gene has CDR1 DFQATT and CDR2 SNEGSKA (reference sequence). Between the trimmed V and J ends, which lost 6 bases and 6 bases, there was a span of 14 bases. CDR3 length equals 12 residues. The DNA for the CDR3 is TGCAGTGCCTTGACCGGGGACAAGACCCAGTACTTC. Translation: CSALTGDKTQYF.

The rearrangement uses TRBV5-1 and TRBJ1-5; D is ambiguous. Germline lookup yields CDR1 SGHRS and CDR2 YFSETQ. Trimming stripped 0 bases from V and 3 bases from J, with 10 bases between. The CDR3 sequence is 15 residues long. The DNA for the CDR3 is TGCGCCAGCAGCTTGGACGGAGAGGACAATCAGCCCCAGCATTTT. It codes for CASSLDGEDNQPQHF.

J is TRBJ1-6 and V is TRBV7-2; D remains unclear. Trimming cost V 5 bases and J 10 bases, with 12 bases left between them. The CDR3 totals 13 residues. Germline V CDR1 and CDR2: SGHTA, FQGNSA. The CDR3 sequence is CASSLHQESPLHF. Written as DNA, the CDR3 is TGTGCCAGCAGCCTACACCAGGAATCACCCCTCCACTTT.

This clonotype was detected only a few times. The chain recombines TRBV3-1 with TRBJ2-7, with D perhaps matching TRBD2 (6 bases). The V gene's germline CDR1 is LGHDT and CDR2 YNNKEL (reference sequence). The CDR3 runs 13 residues. Deletions cut 8 bases from V and 4 bases from J, with 15 bases between. CDR3 loop: CASSRAGGYEQYF. CDR3 in DNA: TGTGCCAGCTCCAGGGCCGGGGGTTACGAGCAGTACTTC.

The chain links TRBV5-1 to TRBJ2-5; no definite D call. Trimming stripped 0 bases from V and 5 bases from J, with 5 bases between. The CDR3 is made up of 12 amino acids. Germline CDR1 and CDR2: SGHRS and YFSETQ. CDR3 in DNA: TGCGCCAGCAGCTTGGATGCGGAGACCCAGTACTTC. Its protein is CASSLDAETQYF.

The genes are TRBV21-1 and TRBJ1-2. TRBV21-1 is designated a pseudogene. The CDR3 is made up of 14 amino acids. CDR3 nucleotides: TGTGCCCCCGCCAGCGACTTAGGCAAGACTGGCTACACCTTC. Residues: CAPASDLGKTGYTF.

The V and J genes are TRBV20-1 and TRBJ2-4, with D unclear. Germline V gene data show CDR1 as DFQATT and CDR2 as SNEGSKA (reference sequence). V lost 3 bases and J 1 base, leaving 19 bases between the germline ends. This CDR3 comprises 17 residues. The CDR3: CSARTFEAALAKNIQYF. The CDR3 nucleotides read TGCAGTGCTAGGACCTTTGAGGCGGCCCTGGCCAAAAACATTCAGTACTTC.